Shown below are 13 T cell receptor beta chains from a single sample sequenced in a study of T cell responses to AZD1222 COVID-19 vaccine. Profiled with immunoSEQ multiplex PCR; TCRdb holds only in-frame clones, not every one. The sample yields 110,000 to 150,000 clones, 92% seen once. The specimen was peripheral blood, collected 28 days after the second AZD1222 dose. These receptors were obtained from an adult who received the AZD1222 COVID-19 vaccine.

The chain links TRBV4-3 to TRBJ2-1; perhaps TRBD2 as D (5 bases). This CDR3 region has 14 residues. Germline loops: CDR1 LGHNA, CDR2 YSLEER. With 0 bases removed from V and 6 bases from J, the gap between germline ends came to 9 bases. This CDR3 is CASSQDGRSNEQFF. CDR3 DNA sequence: TGCGCCAGCAGCCAAGATGGGAGATCCAATGAGCAGTTCTTC.

The chain has TRBV9 and TRBJ2-7, with TRBD1 matching 8 bases. V gave up 0 bases and J gave up 3 bases; unmatched junction bases: 5. The CDR3 extends over 15 amino acids. Germline lookup yields CDR1 SGDLS and CDR2 YYNGEE. Here the CDR3 reads CASSVGGTGNYEQYF. DNA for the CDR3: TGTGCCAGCAGCGTAGGGGGGACAGGCAACTACGAGCAGTACTTC.

The genes are TRBV5-6 and TRBJ2-2; 11 bases map to TRBD2. Looked up from germline, CDR1 is SGHDT and CDR2 is YYEEEE. CDR3 size: 16 residues. V gave up 0 bases and J gave up 2 bases; unmatched junction bases: 0. The CDR3 here is CASSLGLAGNTGELFF. Here the CDR3 DNA reads TGTGCCAGCAGCTTGGGACTAGCGGGAAACACCGGGGAGCTGTTTTTT.

The rearrangement uses TRBV2 and TRBJ1-1; TRBD1 matches 7 bases. There are 15 residues in the CDR3. V lost 10 bases, J lost 0 bases, and 11 bases stayed unmatched. Germline V lookup: CDR1 SNHLY, CDR2 FYNNEI. CDR3 nucleotide sequence: TGTGCCACCCACAGGGGATCGGGGATGAACACTGAAGCTTTCTTT. Encoded protein: CATHRGSGMNTEAFF. Full variable domain (missing parts from reference TRBV2 and TRBJ1-1): EPEVTQTPSHQVTQMGQEVILRCVPISNHLYFYWYRQILGQKVEFLVSFYNNEISEKSEIFDDQFSVERPDGSNFTLKIRSTKLEDSAMYFCATHRGSGMNTEAFFGQGTRLTVV.

This sequence joins TRBV27 and TRBJ2-7, with 7 bases matching TRBD1. Germline trimming cut 5 bases from V and 2 bases from J; bases unmatched to any gene: 9. Germline values: CDR1 MNHEY, CDR2 SMNVEV (reference sequence). The CDR3 length is 15 residues. CDR3 nucleotide sequence: TGTGCCAGCAGTACCTCCGGGACAGCCACCTACGAGCAGTACTTC. Its protein product is CASSTSGTATYEQYF.

This chain connects TRBV7-8 to TRBJ2-1, with D possibly matching TRBD1 (6 bases). The CDR3 loop spans 13 amino acids. Per germline, CDR1 SGHVS and CDR2 FQNEAQ. Deletions cut 6 bases from V and 1 base from J, with 7 bases between. CDR3 in amino acids: CASRQGSYNEQFF. The CDR3 coding sequence is TGTGCCAGCAGACAGGGTTCCTACAATGAGCAGTTCTTC.

The genes are TRBV7-2 and TRBJ1-4; possible D gene TRBD1, 5 bases. CDR1 SGHTA and CDR2 FQGNSA come from the germline V gene. The germline V and J ends were trimmed by 1 base and 8 bases, with 20 bases remaining between them. The CDR3 runs to 17 residues. For the CDR3, the DNA is TGTGCCAGCAGCTTAGACCCCGACAGTTGGAGAGGCGAAAAACTGTTTTTT. This translates into CASSLDPDSWRGEKLFF.

The chain recombines TRBV27 with TRBJ2-7; the D is unclear. CDR3 length: 16 amino acids. Trimming removed 4 bases at V and 2 bases at J, with 18 bases between. Per the germline V gene, CDR1 is MNHEY and CDR2 is SMNVEV (reference sequence). DNA of the CDR3: TGTGCCAGCAGTTCCTTTGGATCAAGGGCCCCCTACGAGCAGTACTTC. It yields the protein CASSSFGSRAPYEQYF.

The chain employs TRBV4-1 and TRBJ1-5; TRBD1 might be the D (6 bases). The CDR3 loop spans 17 amino acids. Trimming stripped 0 bases from V and 2 bases from J, with 14 bases between. Germline loops: CDR1 MGHRA, CDR2 YSYEKL. CDR3 nucleotide sequence: TGCGCCAGCAGCCAAGATTTTAACAGGGCCGGCAATCAGCCCCAGCATTTT. As protein: CASSQDFNRAGNQPQHF.

This sequence joins TRBV7-8 and TRBJ1-4, with 10 bases identical to TRBD1. This CDR3 is built from 17 residues. The germline gives CDR1 SGHVS, CDR2 FQNEAQ. The V segment lost 5 bases and the J segment 4 bases; nucleotides outside the gene matches: 10. In nucleotides, the CDR3 is TGTGCCAGCAGCCCGACAGGGGGCCCTATTTTTAATGAAAAACTGTTTTTT. Residues: CASSPTGGPIFNEKLFF.

V and J are TRBV28 and TRBJ2-1; 8 nucleotides match TRBD2. Germline trimming cut 3 bases from V and 3 bases from J; bases unmatched to any gene: 4. The germline V gene has CDR1 MDHEN and CDR2 SYDVKM. The CDR3 runs 15 residues. The CDR3: CASSFRGGGYNEQFF. CDR3 coding DNA: TGTGCCAGCAGTTTTCGGGGGGGAGGCTACAATGAGCAGTTCTTC.

J is TRBJ1-3 and V is TRBV7-9; D perhaps matches TRBD1 (6 bases). CDR3 length equals 17 residues. V was shortened by 6 bases and J by 5 bases, with 23 bases between the two germline ends. Germline CDR1 is SEHNR and CDR2 is FQNEAQ (reference sequence). CDR3 protein: CASRDGGGGRLRNTIYF. The CDR3 DNA sequence: TGTGCCAGCAGGGACGGTGGGGGCGGGAGACTTCGAAACACCATATATTTT.

V and J are TRBV18 and TRBJ2-7; a possible D gene is TRBD2 (6 bases). Germline V CDR1 and CDR2: KGHSH, LQKENI. The ends were cut back, 6 bases at V and 7 bases at J, with 13 bases in the middle. The length of the CDR3 is 12 residues. As DNA, the CDR3 is TGTGCCAGCTCCCCCAGTCGGGGGGAGCAGTACTTC. The encoded protein is CASSPSRGEQYF.